The 25 T cell receptor beta chains listed next were all sequenced from one sample in a study of cytomegalovirus exposure and HLA in healthy donors. It was with 60 Vbeta and 13 Jbeta primers that the PCR ran. Here immunoSEQ multiplex PCR was the method, and the copy in TCRdb shows in-frame clones only, minus some. The sample includes tens of thousands of clones, 82% seen only once; the top ten take about 3.8%. Material for sequencing was PBMCs. All receptors come from a man aged 45 to 65 in good health and CMV-seronegative.

The chain combines TRBV27 with TRBJ1-2; 7 positions agree with TRBD1. The ends lost 2 bases at V and 10 bases at J; junction bases unmatched: 16. CDR3 size: 16 residues. Germline V CDR1 and CDR2: MNHEY, SMNVEV (reference sequence). The CDR3 loop is CASSLKPGGTLAHYTF. The CDR3 DNA reads TGTGCCAGCAGTTTAAAACCAGGGGGGACATTAGCCCACTACACCTTC.

The chain joins TRBV18 to TRBJ1-2; no reliable D call. Looked up from germline, CDR1 is KGHSH and CDR2 is LQKENI. CDR3 length: 15 residues. V was pared by 3 bases and J by 2 bases, with 13 bases between. The CDR3 sequence: CASSPPVAENYGYTF. CDR3 sequence (DNA): TGTGCCAGCTCACCGCCCGTCGCGGAAAACTATGGCTACACCTTC.

V is TRBV27 and J is TRBJ1-2, with TRBD1 matching 9 bases. V trimming: 0 bases; J trimming: 4 bases; junction bases outside the gene matches: 6. This CDR3 spans 16 amino acids. Germline CDR1 is MNHEY and CDR2 is SMNVEV (reference sequence). The CDR3 sequence: CASSLSTGGGTYGYTF. The CDR3 DNA reads TGTGCCAGCAGTTTATCCACAGGGGGCGGAACCTATGGCTACACCTTC.

The gene calls are TRBV28 and TRBJ2-3, with D perhaps TRBD2 (5 bases). V gave up 7 bases and J gave up 0 bases, with 11 bases separating them. This CDR3 is 14 amino acids long. Germline V gene sequence: CDR1 MDHEN, CDR2 SYDVKM. This CDR3 reads CASMSRTSTDTQYF. The CDR3 DNA reads TGTGCCAGCATGAGCAGGACTAGCACAGATACGCAGTATTTT.

This chain connects TRBV7-9 to TRBJ1-4; 7 nucleotides align to TRBD1. The CDR3 covers 16 residues. From germline, CDR1 is SEHNR and CDR2 FQNEAQ (reference sequence). With 3 bases clipped from V and 4 bases from J, the junction kept 8 bases outside the gene matches. Here the CDR3 reads CASSFISGGINEKLFF. The CDR3 DNA reads TGTGCCAGCAGCTTCATTTCAGGGGGTATTAATGAAAAACTGTTTTTT.

J is TRBJ2-2 and V is TRBV7-3, with 8 bases lining up with TRBD2. V dropped 8 bases and J dropped 0; count of bases not matched to a gene: 8. CDR3 size: 16 residues. From germline, CDR1 is SGHTA and CDR2 FQGTGA. For the CDR3, the DNA is TGTGCCAGCGGACCCTTAGCGGGAACGAACACCGGGGAGCTGTTTTTT. Translated, it gives CASGPLAGTNTGELFF.

The chain combines TRBV9 with TRBJ1-2; D is perhaps TRBD1 (5 bases). Trimming took off 1 base at V and 4 bases at J, with 17 bases between the two ends. This CDR3 is built from 16 residues. Germline V gene lookup returns CDR1 SGDLS and CDR2 YYNGEE. DNA for the CDR3: TGTGCCAGCAGCGTAACCTCAGGGCTCGCTGGCTATGGCTACACCTTC. Translation gives CASSVTSGLAGYGYTF.

This chain joins TRBV5-5 and TRBJ1-1; 8 bases map to TRBD1. Germline-derived CDR1 and CDR2 are SGHKS and YYEKEE (reference sequence). The V segment lost 5 bases and the J segment 1 base; nucleotides outside the gene matches: 4. The CDR3 sequence is 14 residues long. The CDR3 reads CASRSGTGNTEAFF. The CDR3 nucleotides are TGTGCCAGCAGATCCGGGACAGGGAACACTGAAGCTTTCTTT.

The J gene is TRBJ2-6, the V gene TRBV4-2, with 7 bases that match TRBD1. CDR1 LGHNA and CDR2 YNFKEQ come from the germline V gene. Trimming removed 4 bases from V and 3 bases from J; junction bases left unmatched: 18. The CDR3 contains 20 residues. The DNA for the CDR3 is TGTGCCAGCAGCCCAAGGGGTTCGACGAGGGGGCGCCTTGGGGCCAACGTCCTGACTTTC. Protein: CASSPRGSTRGRLGANVLTF.

The CDR3 DNA follows: TGTGCCAGCAGCGTAGCCACGAACACCGGGGAGCTGTTTTTT. Amino acids: CASSVATNTGELFF. The rearrangement links TRBV9 to TRBJ2-2; D gene uncertain. Germline V lookup: CDR1 SGDLS, CDR2 YYNGEE. The ends were cut back, 0 bases at V and 0 bases at J, with 3 bases in the middle. CDR3 length: 14 amino acids.

The chain carries TRBV19 and TRBJ1-1; 11 positions agree with TRBD1. Germline V gene sequence: CDR1 LNHDA, CDR2 SQIVND (reference sequence). The V and J ends lost 5 bases and 4 bases, in that order; junction bases with no gene match: 6. The CDR3 loop spans 15 amino acids. The CDR3 reads CASSAWDRGSTEAFF. CDR3 nucleotide sequence: TGTGCCAGTAGTGCCTGGGACAGGGGGAGCACTGAAGCTTTCTTT.

This chain links TRBV5-5 with TRBJ2-3; 8 bases line up with TRBD1. J gave up 3 bases and V 6 bases, and 9 bases lay outside the gene matches. Germline-derived CDR1 and CDR2 are SGHKS and YYEKEE (reference sequence). CDR3 length equals 15 residues. CDR3 protein: CASTRRTGLTDTQYF. The DNA of the CDR3 is TGTGCCAGCACCCGGCGGACAGGGTTGACAGATACGCAGTATTTT.

This chain links TRBV9 with TRBJ1-1; D is ambiguous. This CDR3 region has 13 residues. Germline V gene lookup returns CDR1 SGDLS and CDR2 YYNGEE. Trimming left V 1 base short and J 2 bases short, with 6 bases between. CDR3 residues: CASSVLVNTEAFF. The CDR3 DNA follows: TGTGCCAGCAGCGTACTCGTAAACACTGAAGCTTTCTTT.

The gene calls are TRBV4-1 and TRBJ2-7, with D unresolved. Between the trimmed V and J ends, which lost 4 bases and 9 bases, there was a span of 25 bases. The CDR3 has 16 amino acids. The germline V gene encodes CDR1 MGHRA and CDR2 YSYEKL. CDR3 sequence (DNA): TGCGCCAGCAGCCCAATGCCCCCTCTTACTCCTTCAGGGCAGTACTTC. It codes for CASSPMPPLTPSGQYF.

This chain joins TRBV19 and TRBJ2-7, with D maybe TRBD2 (5 bases). CDR3 length equals 16 residues. Germline assignment: CDR1 LNHDA and CDR2 SQIVND (reference sequence). Deletions cut 4 bases from V and 2 bases from J, with 18 bases between. CDR3 amino acids: CASSRSGPRAAYEQYF. DNA for the CDR3: TGTGCCAGTAGTAGATCCGGGCCCCGAGCGGCCTACGAGCAGTACTTC.

This chain joins TRBV19 and TRBJ2-1; TRBD2 matches 8 bases. The length of the CDR3 is 18 residues. The V gene's germline CDR1 is LNHDA and CDR2 SQIVND (reference sequence). The V and J ends lost 3 bases and 12 bases, in that order; junction bases with no gene match: 22. In DNA, the CDR3 is TGTGCCAGTAGTATCGGTCGGAGCGGGGGAACATTCAATGATGGGCAGTTCTTC. This gives the protein CASSIGRSGGTFNDGQFF.

The rearrangement links TRBV28 to TRBJ1-2, with a possible D match to TRBD1 (6 bases). V lost 6 bases and J lost 3, with 20 bases in between. The CDR3 is 16 residues long. The germline CDR1 and CDR2 sequences are MDHEN and SYDVKM. The CDR3 region is CASRPLDGQRYYGYTF. Here the CDR3 DNA reads TGTGCCAGCAGACCTCTTGACGGACAGAGGTACTATGGCTACACCTTC.

This clone was observed a handful of times. This chain joins TRBV5-8 and TRBJ1-3, with 7 bases identical to TRBD1. With V trimmed by 4 bases and J by 0 bases, 4 bases remained unmatched. The CDR3 extends over 15 amino acids. Germline-derived CDR1 and CDR2 are SGHTS and YDEGEE. CDR3 sequence: CASSAGQFSGNTIYF. The CDR3 DNA sequence: TGTGCCAGCAGCGCGGGACAGTTCTCTGGAAACACCATATATTTT.

The V gene is TRBV9, the J gene TRBJ1-4; 8 bases agree with TRBD1. The V segment lost 4 bases and the J segment 5 bases; nucleotides outside the gene matches: 10. The CDR3 is 16 residues long. Germline V gives CDR1 SGDLS, CDR2 YYNGEE. The CDR3 DNA reads as TGTGCCAGCAGCTTGGGACAGGACCCCCGGAATGAAAAACTGTTTTTT. This translates into CASSLGQDPRNEKLFF.

The chain links TRBV4-2 to TRBJ2-7, with 8 positions matching TRBD2. The V segment lost 1 base and the J segment 1 base; nucleotides outside the gene matches: 6. Germline lookup yields CDR1 LGHNA and CDR2 YNFKEQ. The CDR3 is made up of 16 amino acids. The CDR3 DNA reads as TGTGCCAGCAGCCAAGGGAGCGGGGGCGTTTCCTACGAGCAGTACTTC. This codes for CASSQGSGGVSYEQYF.

The gene calls are TRBV5-1 and TRBJ2-3; D is perhaps TRBD2 (5 bases). Per the germline V gene, CDR1 is SGHRS and CDR2 is YFSETQ. The CDR3 contains 16 residues. The ends were cut back, 0 bases at V and 2 bases at J, with 13 bases in the middle. The CDR3 spells CASSLAGGSDTDTQYF. In DNA, the CDR3 is TGCGCCAGCAGCTTGGCCGGAGGCTCCGACACAGATACGCAGTATTTT.

The V call is TRBV14, the J call TRBJ2-5; 7 nucleotides match TRBD1. The germline V gene encodes CDR1 SGHDN and CDR2 FVKESK. The CDR3 loop spans 13 amino acids. J lost 7 bases, V lost 4 bases, and 6 bases had no gene match. The CDR3 protein is CASSRDNRGTQYF. CDR3 nucleotide sequence: TGTGCCAGCAGCCGAGACAACAGGGGGACCCAGTACTTC.

This chain uses TRBV27 with TRBJ2-5; 8 bases align to TRBD2. J lost 6 bases, V lost 2 bases, and 14 bases had no gene match. The CDR3 extends over 17 amino acids. Germline V gene lookup returns CDR1 MNHEY and CDR2 SMNVEV (reference sequence). The CDR3 region has the DNA TGTGCCAGCAGTTTAAACCCGCCCGGGACTAGTCGGCAGACCCAGTACTTC. Amino acids: CASSLNPPGTSRQTQYF.

The rearrangement uses TRBV28 and TRBJ2-2; D is unresolved. Germline CDR1 reads MDHEN; CDR2 reads SYDVKM. The CDR3 is 13 residues long. Trimming removed 3 bases at V and 5 bases at J, with 7 bases between. CDR3 in amino acids: CASSFPLTGELFF. Written as DNA, the CDR3 is TGTGCCAGCAGTTTCCCATTGACCGGGGAGCTGTTTTTT.

Here the CDR3 DNA reads TGTGCCACCAGCACAGCACGTTCGGGAATCGGGCACTCTGGAAACACCATATATTTT. Translation: CATSTARSGIGHSGNTIYF. The J gene is TRBJ1-3, the V gene TRBV15, with D unclear. Trimming took off 4 bases at V and 0 bases at J, with 22 bases between the two ends. CDR3 length: 19 amino acids. The germline V gene encodes CDR1 LNHNV and CDR2 YYDKDF (reference sequence).